Listed here is a single TCR beta chain. Its matching antigen is unknown. These data are taken from a study of a mutant IDH1 vaccine in newly diagnosed glioma. At the level of the study: Following radiotherapy alone, or alongside temozolomide cycles, vaccination was started after an interval of 4-6 weeks. Most patients had received both radiotherapy and temozolomide, the prior options being radiotherapy, temozolomide, or both. Study-wide findings and caveats: Vaccination induced immune responses in around 93% of patients.

V lost 0 bases to trimming and J lost 2 bases, with 11 bases between them. Germline CDR1 SGHRS, CDR2 YFSETQ. This CDR3 is built from 16 residues. Libraries were prepared by immunoSEQ multiplex PCR; TCRdb keeps only in-frame clonotypes and omits some of them. This sample has 50,000 to 55,000 clones, with about three quarters found just once. Time point meaning: week 5, during vaccination. The investigators gave 300 ug of mutant IDH1 20-mer peptide in each vaccine dose, together with topical imiquimod. The donors' diagnosis was new WHO grade 3 or 4 astrocytoma that was IDH1-mutant and ATRX-lost. The TCR comes from a man over 45 with glioma. V usage is TRBV5-1 and J usage is TRBJ2-2, with a weak D call TRBD1 (5 bases). The sample consisted of PBMCs, taken from a glioma patient whose treatment included an IDH1 peptide vaccine. DNA for the CDR3: TGCGCCAGCAGCTTGGCGGCCAGGGTAAACACCGGGGAGCTGTTTTTT. This encodes CASSLAARVNTGELFF.